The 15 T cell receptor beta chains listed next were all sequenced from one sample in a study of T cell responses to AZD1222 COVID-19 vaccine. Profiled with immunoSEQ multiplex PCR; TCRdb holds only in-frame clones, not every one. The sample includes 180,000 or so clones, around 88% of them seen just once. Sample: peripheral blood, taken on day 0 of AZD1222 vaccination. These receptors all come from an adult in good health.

CDR3 coding DNA: TGTGCTAGTGGTTTGGCGACAAAGAACACCGGGGAGCTGTTTTTT. It yields the protein CASGLATKNTGELFF. V is TRBV12-5 and J is TRBJ2-2; D ambiguous. Germline-derived CDR1 and CDR2 are LGHNT and FRNRAP. The CDR3 totals 15 residues. V dropped 1 base and J dropped 1 base, with 7 bases sitting between them.

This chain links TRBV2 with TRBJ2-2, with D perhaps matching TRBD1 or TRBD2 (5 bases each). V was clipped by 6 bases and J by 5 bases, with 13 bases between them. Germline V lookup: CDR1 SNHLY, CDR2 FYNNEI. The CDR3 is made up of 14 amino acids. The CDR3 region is CASSVTRGTGELFF. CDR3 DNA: TGTGCCAGCAGCGTAACGAGGGGTACCGGGGAGCTGTTTTTT.

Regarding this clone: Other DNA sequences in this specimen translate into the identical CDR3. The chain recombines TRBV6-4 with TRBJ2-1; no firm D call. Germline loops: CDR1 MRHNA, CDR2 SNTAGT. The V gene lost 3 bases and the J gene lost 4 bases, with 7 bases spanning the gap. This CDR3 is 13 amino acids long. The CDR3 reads CASSDPPYNEQFF. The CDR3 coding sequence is TGTGCCAGCAGTGATCCCCCTTACAATGAGCAGTTCTTC.

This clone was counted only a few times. This CDR3 is CASGQGSDTQYF. The CDR3 region has the DNA TGCGCCAGCGGCCAGGGTTCAGATACGCAGTATTTT. The chain recombines TRBV10-1 with TRBJ2-3; TRBD1 is a possible D gene (5 bases). Trimming removed 8 bases from V and 4 bases from J, with 10 bases in between. From germline, CDR1 is WNHNN and CDR2 SYGVQD (reference sequence). The CDR3 extends over 12 amino acids.

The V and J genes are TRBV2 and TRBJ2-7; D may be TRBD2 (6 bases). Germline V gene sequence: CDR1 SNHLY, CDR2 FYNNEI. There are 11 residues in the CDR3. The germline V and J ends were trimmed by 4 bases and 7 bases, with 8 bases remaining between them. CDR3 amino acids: CASSGGGEQYF. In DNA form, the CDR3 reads TGTGCCAGCAGTGGTGGAGGGGAGCAGTACTTC.

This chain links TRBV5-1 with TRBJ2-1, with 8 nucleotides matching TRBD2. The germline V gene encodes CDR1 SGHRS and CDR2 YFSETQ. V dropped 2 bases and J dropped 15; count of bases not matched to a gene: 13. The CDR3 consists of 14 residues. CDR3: CASSLSERGTRGFF. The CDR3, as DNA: TGCGCCAGCAGCTTAAGTGAGCGGGGGACCCGGGGGTTCTTC. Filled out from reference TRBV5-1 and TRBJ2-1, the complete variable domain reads KAGVTQTPRYLIKTRGQQVTLSCSPISGHRSVSWYQQTPGQGLQFLFEYFSETQRNKGNFPGRFSGRQFSNSRSEMNVSTLELGDSALYLCASSLSERGTRGFFGPGTRLTVL.

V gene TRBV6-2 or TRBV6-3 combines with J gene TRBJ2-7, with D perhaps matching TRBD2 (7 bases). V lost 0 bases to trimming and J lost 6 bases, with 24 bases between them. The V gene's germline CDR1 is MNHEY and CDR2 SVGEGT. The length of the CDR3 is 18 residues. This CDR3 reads CASSYSVGGGLKSVEQYF. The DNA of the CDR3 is TGTGCCAGCAGTTACTCCGTGGGCGGGGGCCTCAAATCTGTCGAGCAGTACTTC.

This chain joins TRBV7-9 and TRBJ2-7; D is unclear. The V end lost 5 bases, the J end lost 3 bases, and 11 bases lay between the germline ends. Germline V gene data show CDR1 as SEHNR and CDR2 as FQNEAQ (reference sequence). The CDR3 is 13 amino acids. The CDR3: CASSSGVVYEQYF. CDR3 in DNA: TGTGCCAGCAGCAGTGGGGTTGTCTACGAGCAGTACTTC.

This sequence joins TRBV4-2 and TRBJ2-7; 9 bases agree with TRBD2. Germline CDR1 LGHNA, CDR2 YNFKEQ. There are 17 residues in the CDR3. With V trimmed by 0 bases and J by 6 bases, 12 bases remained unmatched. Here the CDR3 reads CASSQDNPSGVRGEQYF. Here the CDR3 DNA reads TGTGCCAGCAGCCAAGATAACCCTAGCGGGGTGCGGGGCGAGCAGTACTTC.

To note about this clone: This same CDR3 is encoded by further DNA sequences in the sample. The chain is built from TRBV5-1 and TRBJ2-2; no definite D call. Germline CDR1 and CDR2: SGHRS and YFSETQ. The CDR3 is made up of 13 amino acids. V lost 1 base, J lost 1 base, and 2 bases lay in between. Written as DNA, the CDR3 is TGCGCCAGCAGCTTGCGGAACACCGGGGAGCTGTTTTTT. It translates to CASSLRNTGELFF.

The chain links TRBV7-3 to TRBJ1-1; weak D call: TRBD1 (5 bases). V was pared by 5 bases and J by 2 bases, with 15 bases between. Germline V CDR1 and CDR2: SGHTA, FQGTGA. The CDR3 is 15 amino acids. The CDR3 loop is CASSMTGTANTEAFF. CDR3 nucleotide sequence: TGTGCCAGCAGCATGACCGGGACCGCAAACACTGAAGCTTTCTTT.

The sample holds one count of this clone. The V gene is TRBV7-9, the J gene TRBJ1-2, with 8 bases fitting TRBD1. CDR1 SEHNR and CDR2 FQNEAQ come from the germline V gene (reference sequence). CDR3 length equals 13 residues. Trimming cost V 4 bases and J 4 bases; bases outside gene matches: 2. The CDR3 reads CASSSDRGYGYTF. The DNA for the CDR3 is TGTGCCAGCAGCTCCGACAGGGGCTATGGCTACACCTTC.

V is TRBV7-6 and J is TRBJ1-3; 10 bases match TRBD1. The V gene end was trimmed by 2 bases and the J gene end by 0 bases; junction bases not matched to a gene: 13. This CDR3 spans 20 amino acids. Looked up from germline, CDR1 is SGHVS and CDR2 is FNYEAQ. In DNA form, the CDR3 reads TGTGCCAGCAGCTTATTTTCGGGAAGACAGGGGGCAACCTCTGGAAACACCATATATTTT. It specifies CASSLFSGRQGATSGNTIYF. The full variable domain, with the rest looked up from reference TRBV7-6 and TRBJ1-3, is GAGVSQSPRYKVTKRGQDVALRCDPISGHVSLYWYRQALGQGPEFLTYFNYEAQQDKSGLPNDRFSAERPEGSISTLTIQRTEQRDSAMYRCASSLFSGRQGATSGNTIYFGEGSWLTVV.

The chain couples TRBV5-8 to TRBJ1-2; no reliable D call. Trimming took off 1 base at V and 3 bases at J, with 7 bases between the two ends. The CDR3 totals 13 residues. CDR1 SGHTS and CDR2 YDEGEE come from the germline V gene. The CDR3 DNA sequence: TGTGCCAGCAGCTTGTTGGCTGACTATGGCTACACCTTC. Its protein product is CASSLLADYGYTF.

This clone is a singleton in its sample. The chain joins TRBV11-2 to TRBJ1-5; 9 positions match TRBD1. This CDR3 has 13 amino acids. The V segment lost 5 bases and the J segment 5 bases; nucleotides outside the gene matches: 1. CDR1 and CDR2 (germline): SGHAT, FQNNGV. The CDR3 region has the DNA TGTGCCAGCAGCCGGGACAGGGATCAGCCCCAGCATTTT. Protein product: CASSRDRDQPQHF.